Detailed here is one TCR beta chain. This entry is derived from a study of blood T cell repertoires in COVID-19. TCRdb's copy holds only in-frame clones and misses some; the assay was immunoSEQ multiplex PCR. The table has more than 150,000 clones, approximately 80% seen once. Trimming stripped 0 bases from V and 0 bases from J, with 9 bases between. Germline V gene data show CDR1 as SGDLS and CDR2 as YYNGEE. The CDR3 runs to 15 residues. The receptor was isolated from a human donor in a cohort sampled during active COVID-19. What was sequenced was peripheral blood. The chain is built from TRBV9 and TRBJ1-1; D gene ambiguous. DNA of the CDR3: TGTGCCAGCAGCGTAGAGGCAGACATGAACACTGAAGCTTTCTTT. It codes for CASSVEADMNTEAFF. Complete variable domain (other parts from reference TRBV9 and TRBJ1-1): DSGVTQTPKHLITATGQRVTLRCSPRSGDLSVYWYQQSLDQGLQFLIQYYNGEERAKGNILERFSAQQFPDLHSELNLSSLELGDSALYFCASSVEADMNTEAFFGQGTRLTVV.